This T cell receptor beta chain was identified during a study of cytomegalovirus exposure and HLA in healthy donors. General study results and limits: Later on, an analysis tied approximately 17,000 TCR beta sequences to HLA alleles at 0.05 false discovery rate. A later analysis linked a missense variant in DCLRE1C to the trimming of TCR beta V and J genes. Reports indicate that TCR beta sequences accurately predicted the HLA-A and HLA-B alleles of most subjects. Cytomegalovirus status was reportedly diagnosed by the classifier with high specificity and sensitivity.

Germline V gives CDR1 LNHDA, CDR2 SQIVND (reference sequence). There are 13 residues in the CDR3. The germline V and J ends were trimmed by 3 bases and 5 bases, with 11 bases remaining between them. Turning to this clone: No antigen is known for it.

60 Vbeta and 13 Jbeta primers were used in PCR. The method was immunoSEQ multiplex PCR; TCRdb's version includes in-frame clones alone and lacks a portion of them. The repertoire includes about 150,000 clones, around 74% of them detected once, and approximately 3% sits in the top ten. Material: PBMCs. This rearrangement joins TRBV19 to TRBJ2-7, with a possible D match to TRBD1 (6 bases). The TCR comes from a young man in good health and CMV-seronegative. For the CDR3, the DNA is TGTGCCAGTAGTATTCCCAGGGGCCACGAGCAGTACTTC. It codes for CASSIPRGHEQYF.